Listed below are T cell receptor beta chains from one sample, sequenced in a study of blood T cell repertoires in COVID-19. Only in-frame clones appear in the TCRdb table, and some are missing; sequencing was by immunoSEQ multiplex PCR. The sample has approximately 24,000 clones, roughly 87% seen once. Sequenced material: peripheral blood. Receptors were obtained from a human donor in a cohort sampled during active COVID-19. The CDR3 runs from the conserved cysteine through the conserved F or W. A D gene is named only where the DNA matches it firmly. Size values are once, few and many counts, or a class for expanded clones, and some rows have none.

J gene: TRBJ2-3
clone size: .
V gene: TRBV19
D gene: .
CDR3 DNA: TGTGCCAGTAGTATACAACAGAGCACAGATACGCAGTATTTT
CDR3 protein: CASSIQQSTDTQYF

J gene: TRBJ2-7
clone size: .
V gene: TRBV3-1/TRBV3-2
D gene: .
CDR3 DNA: TGTGCCAGCAGCCCGATAGTCCGCTCCTACGAGCAGTACTTC
CDR3 protein: CASSPIVRSYEQYF

J gene: TRBJ2-3
clone size: .
V gene: TRBV24-1
D gene: TRBD1
CDR3 DNA: TGTGCCACCAGTGATCACCGGGACAGTTTGAGTCCGCAGTATTTT
CDR3 protein: CATSDHRDSLSPQYF

J gene: TRBJ1-4
clone size: .
V gene: TRBV4-1
D gene: TRBD1
CDR3 DNA: TGCGCCAGCAGCCAAGAGGGACAGGGGCCTAATGAAAAACTGTTTTTT
CDR3 protein: CASSQEGQGPNEKLFF

J gene: TRBJ2-5
clone size: .
V gene: TRBV6-6
D gene: TRBD2
CDR3 DNA: TGTGCCAGCAGCGAGGGACTAGGCCGGGAGACCCAGTACTTC
CDR3 protein: CASSEGLGRETQYF

J gene: TRBJ2-1
clone size: .
V gene: TRBV2
D gene: .
CDR3 DNA: TGTGCCAGCAGTGAAACCAATACTAGAACCTACAATGAGCAGTTCTTC
CDR3 protein: CASSETNTRTYNEQFF

J gene: TRBJ1-2
clone size: .
V gene: TRBV29-1
D gene: TRBD1
CDR3 DNA: TGCAGCGTTGAGACAGGGGACTATGGCTACACCTTC
CDR3 protein: CSVETGDYGYTF

J gene: TRBJ1-4
clone size: .
V gene: TRBV5-1
D gene: TRBD1
CDR3 DNA: TGCGCCAGCAGATCGACAGGGGGAAAAACTAATGAAAAACTGTTTTTT
CDR3 protein: CASRSTGGKTNEKLFF

J gene: TRBJ2-3
clone size: .
V gene: TRBV3-1/TRBV3-2
D gene: TRBD1
CDR3 DNA: TGTGCCAGCAGCCAAGATACAGCATCGCAGGGGGTATATACGCAGTATTTT
CDR3 protein: CASSQDTASQGVYTQYF

J gene: TRBJ2-5
clone size: .
V gene: TRBV27
D gene: .
CDR3 DNA: TGTGCCAGCAGTTTTAATCAAGAGACCCAGTACTTC
CDR3 protein: CASSFNQETQYF

J gene: TRBJ1-2
clone size: .
V gene: TRBV6-5
D gene: .
CDR3 DNA: TGTGCCAGCAGTTACGGGGGCGGGGGCTATGGCTACACCTTC
CDR3 protein: CASSYGGGGYGYTF

J gene: TRBJ1-1
clone size: .
V gene: TRBV28
D gene: TRBD1
CDR3 DNA: TGTGCCAGCAGTCCTCGGACAGGGAGGGGGGCCACTGAAGCTTTCTTT
CDR3 protein: CASSPRTGRGATEAFF

J gene: TRBJ1-5
clone size: .
V gene: TRBV9
D gene: .
CDR3 DNA: TGTGCCAGCAGCGTAGGAGCCGATCAGCCCCAGCATTTT
CDR3 protein: CASSVGADQPQHF

J gene: TRBJ2-7
clone size: .
V gene: TRBV7-3
D gene: TRBD1
CDR3 DNA: TGTGCCAGCAGTCTTGGACAGGGGAGCGGCGAGCAGTACTTC
CDR3 protein: CASSLGQGSGEQYF

J gene: TRBJ1-1
clone size: .
V gene: TRBV3-1/TRBV3-2
D gene: TRBD1
CDR3 DNA: TGTGCCAGCAGCCAGTCCTGGGACAGGTGGGGGACTGAAGCTTTCTTT
CDR3 protein: CASSQSWDRWGTEAFF

J gene: TRBJ2-3
clone size: .
V gene: TRBV28
D gene: TRBD2
CDR3 DNA: TGTGCCAGCAGCCCTACCCACGGACTAGCGGGATCAGATACGCAGTATTTT
CDR3 protein: CASSPTHGLAGSDTQYF

J gene: TRBJ1-2
clone size: .
V gene: TRBV7-2
D gene: .
CDR3 DNA: TGTGCCAGCAGCGTGGACAGAAGCTATGGCTACACCTTC
CDR3 protein: CASSVDRSYGYTF

J gene: TRBJ1-2
clone size: .
V gene: TRBV6-5
D gene: TRBD1
CDR3 DNA: TGTGCCAGCAGGTCCTTTCAACAGGGGGCCTATGGCTACACCTTC
CDR3 protein: CASRSFQQGAYGYTF

J gene: TRBJ2-7
clone size: .
V gene: TRBV28
D gene: .
CDR3 DNA: TGTGCCAGCAGTCTTTTGGGCCGGATCTTGTCAAATCAGAACGAGCAGTACTTC
CDR3 protein: CASSLLGRILSNQNEQYF

J gene: TRBJ2-4
clone size: .
V gene: TRBV2
D gene: TRBD2
CDR3 DNA: TGTGCCAGCAGTCCGTTGGCTGTGCGGGGGGCTCCCCTAGCCAAAAACATTCAGTACTTC
CDR3 protein: CASSPLAVRGAPLAKNIQYF

J gene: TRBJ2-1
clone size: .
V gene: TRBV21-1
D gene: .
CDR3 DNA: TGTGCCAGCAGCAAAGGGGGGGGGAATGAGCAGTTCTTC
CDR3 protein: CASSKGGGNEQFF

J gene: TRBJ1-6
clone size: once
V gene: TRBV6-6
D gene: TRBD1
CDR3 DNA: TGTGCCAGCACCCTACCCGGGACAGGGTTATCACCCCTCCACTTT
CDR3 protein: CASTLPGTGLSPLHF

J gene: TRBJ1-1
clone size: .
V gene: TRBV29-1
D gene: .
CDR3 DNA: TGCAGCGTTGCGCGAGCCAGGGTGGCCACTGAAGCTTTCTTT
CDR3 protein: CSVARARVATEAFF

J gene: TRBJ1-1
clone size: .
V gene: TRBV5-1
D gene: TRBD1
CDR3 DNA: TGCGCCAGCAGCTCCCAAGGGACAGGGAACACTGAAGCTTTCTTT
CDR3 protein: CASSSQGTGNTEAFF

J gene: TRBJ1-1
clone size: .
V gene: TRBV11-3
D gene: .
CDR3 DNA: TGTGCCAGCAGCTTAGGTTCTGGGAGTACTGAAGCTTTCTTT
CDR3 protein: CASSLGSGSTEAFF

J gene: TRBJ1-1
clone size: .
V gene: TRBV6-5
D gene: .
CDR3 DNA: TGTGCCAGCATCCCGGGAGGGGGCACTGAAGCTTTCTTT
CDR3 protein: CASIPGGGTEAFF

J gene: TRBJ1-1
clone size: .
V gene: TRBV6-1
D gene: TRBD1
CDR3 DNA: TGTGCCAGCAGTGAAGCTCCAGGGGGCATGTCAGTTGGCACTGAAGCTTTCTTT
CDR3 protein: CASSEAPGGMSVGTEAFF

J gene: TRBJ1-4
clone size: .
V gene: TRBV28
D gene: .
CDR3 DNA: TGTGCCAGCAACCCGGGGTCCGGACTTGAAAAACTGTTTTTT
CDR3 protein: CASNPGSGLEKLFF

J gene: TRBJ2-1
clone size: .
V gene: TRBV5-1
D gene: .
CDR3 DNA: TGCGCCAGCAGCGCTGGGGGCGGTAACAATGAGCAGTTCTTC
CDR3 protein: CASSAGGGNNEQFF

J gene: TRBJ2-7
clone size: .
V gene: TRBV14
D gene: TRBD1
CDR3 DNA: TGTGCCAGCAAAGAAGGGACAGCCTCCTACGAGCAGTACTTC
CDR3 protein: CASKEGTASYEQYF

J gene: TRBJ1-5
clone size: few
V gene: TRBV2
D gene: TRBD1
CDR3 DNA: TGTGCCAGCAGTCCCGGGACAGGGGGCCTCGTGGGGCCCCAGCATTTT
CDR3 protein: CASSPGTGGLVGPQHF

J gene: TRBJ2-1
clone size: .
V gene: TRBV4-2
D gene: TRBD2
CDR3 DNA: TGTGCCAGCAGCCCCGGCGGGCGGGGGACCTACAATGAGCAGTTCTTC
CDR3 protein: CASSPGGRGTYNEQFF

J gene: TRBJ2-7
clone size: once
V gene: TRBV5-1
D gene: TRBD2
CDR3 DNA: TGCGCCAGCAGCTTGGGGCTCGGGGGAGGGCCTTACGAGCAGTACTTC
CDR3 protein: CASSLGLGGGPYEQYF

J gene: TRBJ2-3
clone size: .
V gene: TRBV5-6
D gene: TRBD2
CDR3 DNA: TGTGCCAGCAGCCCGATCGCTAGCGGGGGGTGGGATACGCAGTATTTT
CDR3 protein: CASSPIASGGWDTQYF

J gene: TRBJ2-2
clone size: .
V gene: TRBV9
D gene: .
CDR3 DNA: TGTGCCAGCAGCGTAGACTCTAGTACGAACACCGGGGAGCTGTTTTTT
CDR3 protein: CASSVDSSTNTGELFF

J gene: TRBJ2-1
clone size: .
V gene: TRBV19
D gene: TRBD1
CDR3 DNA: TGTGCCAGTAGTATTAACAGGGGGTCCGGCTCCTACAATGAGCAGTTCTTC
CDR3 protein: CASSINRGSGSYNEQFF

J gene: TRBJ1-5
clone size: .
V gene: TRBV27
D gene: TRBD1
CDR3 DNA: TGTGCCAGCAGTCAGGGACAGGGCGGCCAGCCCCAGCATTTT
CDR3 protein: CASSQGQGGQPQHF

J gene: TRBJ2-7
clone size: .
V gene: TRBV11-2
D gene: .
CDR3 DNA: TGTGCCAGCAGCTTAGTTGTGGCAGGGGCCTTGAGAGAGCAGTACTTC
CDR3 protein: CASSLVVAGALREQYF

J gene: TRBJ2-7
clone size: .
V gene: TRBV6-2/TRBV6-3
D gene: TRBD1
CDR3 DNA: TGTGCCAGCAGTTCCGCGGACAGGGATCTCCACGAGCAGTACTTC
CDR3 protein: CASSSADRDLHEQYF

J gene: TRBJ1-1
clone size: once
V gene: TRBV19
D gene: TRBD1
CDR3 DNA: TGTGCCAGTAGTATCGACAGGGGCCATCGAGCTTTCTTT
CDR3 protein: CASSIDRGHRAFF

J gene: TRBJ2-7
clone size: few
V gene: TRBV11-2
D gene: .
CDR3 DNA: TGTGCCAGCAGCTTAGTCGGGGTTCAGTACTTC
CDR3 protein: CASSLVGVQYF

J gene: TRBJ2-2
clone size: .
V gene: TRBV4-1
D gene: .
CDR3 DNA: TGCGCCAGCAGCCAACCCCCAGGCGTCCGAACTTCGAACACCGGGGAGCTGTTTTTT
CDR3 protein: CASSQPPGVRTSNTGELFF

J gene: TRBJ1-3
clone size: .
V gene: TRBV5-1
D gene: .
CDR3 DNA: TGCGCCAGCAGCTTGGTAGGGGCAAGCTCTGGAAACACCATATATTTT
CDR3 protein: CASSLVGASSGNTIYF

J gene: TRBJ2-3
clone size: once
V gene: TRBV4-3
D gene: TRBD2
CDR3 DNA: TGCGCCAGCAGCCCTCATTGGCTAGCGGGCTACGACGCGGTGGATACGCAGTATTTT
CDR3 protein: CASSPHWLAGYDAVDTQYF

J gene: TRBJ2-7
clone size: .
V gene: TRBV4-3
D gene: TRBD2
CDR3 DNA: TGCGCCAGCAGCCAAGCGGGAGGGCCAATATACGAGCAGTACTTC
CDR3 protein: CASSQAGGPIYEQYF

J gene: TRBJ2-1
clone size: once
V gene: TRBV7-9
D gene: .
CDR3 DNA: TGTGCCAGCAGCCGGGACTTGACCTACAATGAGCAGTTCTTC
CDR3 protein: CASSRDLTYNEQFF

J gene: TRBJ1-3
clone size: few
V gene: TRBV3-1/TRBV3-2
D gene: TRBD1
CDR3 DNA: TGTGCCAGCAGCCCGGACAGGGGGTTGTCTGGAAACACCATATATTTT
CDR3 protein: CASSPDRGLSGNTIYF